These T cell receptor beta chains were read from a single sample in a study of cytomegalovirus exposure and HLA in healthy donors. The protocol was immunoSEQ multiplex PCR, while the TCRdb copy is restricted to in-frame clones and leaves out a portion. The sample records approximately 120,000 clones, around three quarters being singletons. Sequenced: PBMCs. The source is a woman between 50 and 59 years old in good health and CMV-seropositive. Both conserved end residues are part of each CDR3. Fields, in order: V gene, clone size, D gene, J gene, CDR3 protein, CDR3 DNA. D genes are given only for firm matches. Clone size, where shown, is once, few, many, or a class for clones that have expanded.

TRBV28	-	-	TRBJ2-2	CASLYAVTGELFF	TGTGCCAGCCTATACGCGGTCACCGGGGAGCTGTTTTTT
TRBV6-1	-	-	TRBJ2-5	CASSRPGEETQYF	TGTGCCAGCAGTAGACCAGGGGAAGAGACCCAGTACTTC
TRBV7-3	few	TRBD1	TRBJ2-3	CASSQGTADTQYF	TGTGCCAGCAGCCAAGGGACAGCAGATACGCAGTATTTT
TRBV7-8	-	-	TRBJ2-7	CASSSRGARGTYEQYF	TGTGCCAGCAGCTCCAGGGGGGCAAGGGGCACCTACGAGCAGTACTTC
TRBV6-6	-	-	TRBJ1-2	CASSSTLGGDGTF	TGTGCCAGCAGCTCGACCCTCGGGGGGGACGGCACCTTC
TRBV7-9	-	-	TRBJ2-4	CASSLQAYQYF	TGTGCCAGCAGCTTACAGGCCTACCAGTACTTC
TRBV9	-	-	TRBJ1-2	CASRDKGGYGYTF	TGTGCCAGCAGGGATAAAGGGGGCTATGGCTACACCTTC
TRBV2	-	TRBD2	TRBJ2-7	CASVGGEATDDEQYF	TGTGCCAGCGTCGGGGGGGAAGCGACGGATGACGAGCAGTACTTC
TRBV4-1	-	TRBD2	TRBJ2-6	CASSVGLAGVISSGANGLTF	TGCGCCAGCTCAGTGGGACTAGCGGGAGTTATAAGCTCTGGGGCCAACGGCCTGACTTTC
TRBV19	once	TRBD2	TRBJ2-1	CASSPGGAYNEQFF	TGTGCCAGTAGCCCCGGGGGGGCGTACAATGAGCAGTTCTTC
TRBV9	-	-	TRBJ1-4	CASSVAVGGAEKLFF	TGTGCCAGCAGCGTAGCCGTGGGGGGAGCTGAAAAACTGTTTTTT
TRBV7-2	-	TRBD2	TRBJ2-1	CASSWTSGSSEQFF	TGTGCCAGCAGCTGGACTAGCGGGAGTAGTGAGCAGTTCTTC
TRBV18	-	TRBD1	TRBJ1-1	CASSSTGGLAEAFF	TGTGCCAGCTCGTCGACAGGGGGCCTGGCTGAAGCTTTCTTT
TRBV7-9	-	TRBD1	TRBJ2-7	CASSLHQGVYEQYF	TGTGCCAGCAGCTTACACCAGGGGGTCTACGAGCAGTACTTC
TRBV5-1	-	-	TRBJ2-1	CASSLGPTSSNEQFF	TGCGCCAGCAGCTTGGGGCCCACCTCTTCCAATGAGCAGTTCTTC
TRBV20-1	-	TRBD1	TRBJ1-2	CSASGTGGYTF	TGCAGTGCTAGTGGGACAGGTGGCTACACCTTC
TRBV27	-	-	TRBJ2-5	CASMRGGNSETQYF	TGTGCCAGCATGAGAGGGGGAAACTCGGAGACCCAGTACTTC
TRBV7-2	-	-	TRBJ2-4	CASSLGRGHNSQYF	TGTGCCAGCAGCCTGGGCAGGGGACATAACAGTCAGTACTTC
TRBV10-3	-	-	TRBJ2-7	CAISESRQGSNEQYF	TGTGCCATCAGTGAGTCACGGCAGGGTAGTAACGAGCAGTACTTC
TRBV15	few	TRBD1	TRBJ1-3	CATSRDRGQGNTIYF	TGTGCCACCAGCAGAGATCGTGGACAGGGGAACACCATATATTTT
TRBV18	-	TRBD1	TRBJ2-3	CASSPPGQGVTDTQYF	TGTGCCAGCTCACCACCGGGACAGGGGGTAACAGATACGCAGTATTTT
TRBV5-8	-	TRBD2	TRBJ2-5	CASSLAPSGGQETQYF	TGTGCCAGCAGCTTGGCCCCTAGCGGGGGGCAAGAGACCCAGTACTTC
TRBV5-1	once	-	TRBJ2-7	CASRAGENYYEQYF	TGCGCCAGCAGGGCAGGGGAAAACTACTACGAGCAGTACTTC
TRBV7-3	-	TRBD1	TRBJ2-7	CASSLGTGDEQYF	TGTGCCAGCAGCCTCGGGACAGGGGACGAGCAGTACTTC
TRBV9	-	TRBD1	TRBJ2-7	CASSPRGQGGYEQYF	TGTGCCAGCTCCCCAAGGGGACAGGGGGGCTACGAGCAGTACTTC
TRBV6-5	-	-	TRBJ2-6	CASSYGTVSGANVLTF	TGTGCCAGCAGTTACGGGACTGTCTCTGGGGCCAACGTCCTGACTTTC
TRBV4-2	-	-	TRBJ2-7	CASSPDGSYEQYF	TGTGCCAGCAGCCCCGACGGGTCCTACGAGCAGTACTTC
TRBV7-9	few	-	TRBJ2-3	CASSQTDTQYF	TGTGCCAGCAGCCAAACAGATACGCAGTATTTT
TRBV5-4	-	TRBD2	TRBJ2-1	CASSQTSGRAVEQFF	TGTGCCAGCAGCCAGACTAGCGGGAGGGCTGTTGAGCAGTTCTTC
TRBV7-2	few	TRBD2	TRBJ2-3	CASSLARGRARDTQYF	TGTGCCAGCAGCTTAGCGCGTGGGAGGGCCCGAGATACGCAGTATTTT
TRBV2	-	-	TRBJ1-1	CASTPQGINTEAFF	TGTGCCAGCACCCCACAGGGAATCAACACTGAAGCTTTCTTT
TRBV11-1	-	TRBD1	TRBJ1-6	CASSPRDRVTTLHF	TGTGCCAGCAGCCCCCGGGACAGAGTAACAACCCTCCACTTT
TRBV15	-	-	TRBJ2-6	CATSRFLANVLTF	TGTGCCACCAGCAGGTTCCTGGCCAACGTCCTGACTTTC
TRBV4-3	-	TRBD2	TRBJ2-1	CASSQAVGGYEQFF	TGCGCCAGCAGCCAGGCCGTGGGGGGGTATGAGCAGTTCTTC
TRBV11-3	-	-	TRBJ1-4	CASSLNRATNEKLFF	TGTGCCAGCAGCTTAAACCGAGCAACTAATGAAAAACTGTTTTTT
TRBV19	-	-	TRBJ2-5	CASSSSTRGYQETQYF	TGTGCCAGTAGTTCTTCCACAAGGGGGTACCAAGAGACCCAGTACTTC
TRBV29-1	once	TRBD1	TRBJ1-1	CSVDRGTEAFF	TGCAGCGTGGACAGGGGGACTGAAGCTTTCTTT